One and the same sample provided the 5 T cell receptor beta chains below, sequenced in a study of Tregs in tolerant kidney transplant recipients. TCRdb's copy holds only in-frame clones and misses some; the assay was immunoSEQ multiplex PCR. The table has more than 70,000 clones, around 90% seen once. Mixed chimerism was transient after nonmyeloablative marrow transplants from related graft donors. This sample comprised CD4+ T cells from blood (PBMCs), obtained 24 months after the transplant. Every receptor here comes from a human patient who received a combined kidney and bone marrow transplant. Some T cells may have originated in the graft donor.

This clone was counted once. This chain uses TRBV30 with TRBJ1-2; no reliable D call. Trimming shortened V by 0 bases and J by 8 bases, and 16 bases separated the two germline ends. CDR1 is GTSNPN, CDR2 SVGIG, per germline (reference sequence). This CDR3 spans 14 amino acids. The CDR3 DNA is TGTGCCTGGAGTGTACGGAGGGATTCTTACGGCTACACCTTC. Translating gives CAWSVRRDSYGYTF.

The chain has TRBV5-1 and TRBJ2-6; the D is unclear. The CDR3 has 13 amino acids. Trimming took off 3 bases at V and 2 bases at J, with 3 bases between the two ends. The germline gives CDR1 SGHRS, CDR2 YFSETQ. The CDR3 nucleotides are TGCGCCAGCAGCTCGGCTGGGGCCAACGTCCTGACTTTC. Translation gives CASSSAGANVLTF.

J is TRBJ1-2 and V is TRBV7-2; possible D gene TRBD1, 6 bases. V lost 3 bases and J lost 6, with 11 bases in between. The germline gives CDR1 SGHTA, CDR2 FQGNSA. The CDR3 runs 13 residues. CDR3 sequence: CASSFTGYDGYTF. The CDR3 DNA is TGTGCCAGCAGCTTCACAGGGTATGATGGCTACACCTTC.

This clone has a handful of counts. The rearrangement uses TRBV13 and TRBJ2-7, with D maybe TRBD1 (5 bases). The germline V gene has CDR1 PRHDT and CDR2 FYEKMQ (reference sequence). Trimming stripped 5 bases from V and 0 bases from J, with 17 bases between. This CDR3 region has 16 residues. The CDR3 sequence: CASSRTQGWYSYEQYF. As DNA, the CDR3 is TGTGCCAGCAGCCGAACTCAGGGTTGGTACTCCTACGAGCAGTACTTC.

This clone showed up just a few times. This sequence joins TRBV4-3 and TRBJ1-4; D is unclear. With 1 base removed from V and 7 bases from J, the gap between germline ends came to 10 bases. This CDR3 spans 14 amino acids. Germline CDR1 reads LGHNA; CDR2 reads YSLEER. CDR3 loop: CASSQATNGEKLFF. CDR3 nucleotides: TGCGCCAGCAGCCAAGCGACTAACGGTGAAAAACTGTTTTTT.